The next 23 T cell receptor beta chains were all read from a single sample in a study of shared clonotypes between healthy human individuals. Generated by immunoSEQ multiplex PCR, the TCRdb table keeps only in-frame clones and is missing some. Of about 2 million clones in the sample, roughly 95% were seen once. Only CD45RO-negative cells positively selected for CCR7 counted as naive CD8 cells, so terminally differentiated effector memory CD45RA+ cells were excluded. Sequenced: naive CD8+ T cells sorted from blood. Receptor source: a young man in good health.

With respect to this clone: The same CDR3 can be traced to other DNA sequences in this sample. The rearrangement links TRBV4-2 to TRBJ2-1; D ambiguous. V lost 1 base to trimming and J lost 6 bases, with 4 bases between them. Germline lookup yields CDR1 LGHNA and CDR2 YNFKEQ. The CDR3 runs 12 residues. This CDR3 is CASSQAGNEQFF. CDR3 coding DNA: TGTGCCAGCAGCCAAGCTGGCAATGAGCAGTTCTTC.

This clone was observed a single time. V usage is TRBV4-1 and J usage is TRBJ2-1; D is undetermined. V dropped 3 bases and J dropped 8 bases, with 17 bases sitting between them. Germline V gene data show CDR1 as MGHRA and CDR2 as YSYEKL. The CDR3 length is 15 residues. DNA of the CDR3: TGCGCCAGCAGCCATACCCCCCTCCCCGAGGATGAGCAGTTCTTC. Its translation: CASSHTPLPEDEQFF.

The chain carries TRBV27 and TRBJ1-2; D is unclear. The CDR3 runs 15 residues. Trimming shortened V by 0 bases and J by 5 bases, and 13 bases separated the two germline ends. The germline CDR1 and CDR2 sequences are MNHEY and SMNVEV (reference sequence). This chain's CDR3 is CASSLSSGFNYGYTF. In nucleotides, the CDR3 is TGTGCCAGCAGTTTATCGTCGGGGTTTAATTATGGCTACACCTTC.

This sequence joins TRBV28 and TRBJ2-7; D is perhaps TRBD2 (5 bases). V was clipped by 3 bases and J by 5 bases, with 23 bases between them. Germline V gene lookup returns CDR1 MDHEN and CDR2 SYDVKM. This CDR3 is built from 17 residues. CDR3 protein: CASSFPWGQEDVHEQYF. The DNA of the CDR3 is TGTGCCAGCAGTTTCCCCTGGGGTCAGGAGGATGTCCACGAGCAGTACTTC.

V usage is TRBV6-1 and J usage is TRBJ2-1, with D possibly matching TRBD2 (5 bases). The germline gives CDR1 MNHNS, CDR2 SASEGT. This CDR3 comprises 13 residues. The V end was cut by 7 bases, the J end by 6 bases, with 13 bases between. Here the CDR3 reads CASNIIAGNEQFF. The CDR3 coding sequence is TGTGCCAGCAATATAATCGCGGGCAATGAGCAGTTCTTC.

The rearrangement uses TRBV28 and TRBJ2-3; 11 bases fit TRBD2. Trimming cost V 4 bases and J 2 bases; bases outside gene matches: 5. The CDR3 runs 16 residues. Per the germline V gene, CDR1 is MDHEN and CDR2 is SYDVKM. Written as DNA, the CDR3 is TGTGCCAGCAGTTCCCAGACTAGCGGGGACACAGATACGCAGTATTTT. Protein: CASSSQTSGDTDTQYF.

As for this clone: Other nucleotide sequences in the sample specify the same CDR3. The chain has TRBV27 and TRBJ1-1; D possibly corresponds to TRBD1 (6 bases). This CDR3 is built from 14 residues. Looked up from germline, CDR1 is MNHEY and CDR2 is SMNVEV (reference sequence). The V gene lost 3 bases and the J gene lost 1 base, with 9 bases spanning the gap. The CDR3 spells CASSLSRGNTEAFF. The DNA of the CDR3 is TGTGCCAGCAGTTTGAGCAGGGGGAACACTGAAGCTTTCTTT.

The chain is built from TRBV11-2 and TRBJ2-7; D might be TRBD2 (6 bases). Germline CDR1 SGHAT, CDR2 FQNNGV. The V and J ends lost 1 base and 10 bases respectively, with 11 bases between them. The CDR3 runs 12 residues. CDR3: CASSLGSGTQYF. CDR3 DNA sequence: TGTGCCAGCAGCTTAGGCTCCGGGACTCAGTACTTC.

The chain carries TRBV9 and TRBJ2-3; 11 bases line up with TRBD2. V lost 0 bases and J lost 5; bases outside the gene matches: 8. The CDR3 is 17 residues long. CDR1 and CDR2 from the germline V gene are SGDLS and YYNGEE. This CDR3 reads CASSVELAGGRVDTQYF. The CDR3 nucleotides read TGTGCCAGCAGCGTAGAGCTAGCGGGGGGCCGCGTAGATACGCAGTATTTT.

The rearrangement uses TRBV4-1 and TRBJ2-7; D gene uncertain. The germline gives CDR1 MGHRA, CDR2 YSYEKL. The CDR3 has 15 residues. Trimming left V 0 bases short and J 1 base short, with 10 bases between. The CDR3 region has the DNA TGCGCCAGCAGCCAAGAAGTGAGCCGTTCCTACGAGCAGTACTTC. Protein sequence: CASSQEVSRSYEQYF.

The rearrangement links TRBV19 to TRBJ2-5; 9 nucleotides match TRBD2. Germline V gives CDR1 LNHDA, CDR2 SQIVND (reference sequence). After removal of 6 bases from V and 3 bases from J, the junction contained 2 bases not matched to a gene. This CDR3 contains 13 residues. The CDR3 sequence: CASRASGEETQYF. The CDR3 DNA reads TGTGCCAGTAGAGCTAGCGGGGAAGAGACCCAGTACTTC.

This clone showed up just once. V usage is TRBV6-1 and J usage is TRBJ1-2; no clear D. This CDR3 region has 15 residues. Trimming removed 3 bases at V and 3 bases at J, with 14 bases between. Per the germline V gene, CDR1 is MNHNS and CDR2 is SASEGT. CDR3 nucleotide sequence: TGTGCCAGCAGTGAGAATTACGACGGTTACTATGGCTACACCTTC. Protein product: CASSENYDGYYGYTF.

The rearrangement uses TRBV4-1 and TRBJ1-1, with D maybe TRBD1 (5 bases). The CDR3 has 15 residues. Germline V gene sequence: CDR1 MGHRA, CDR2 YSYEKL. Trimming pared 2 bases from V and 6 bases from J, leaving 16 bases between. In DNA, the CDR3 is TGCGCCAGCAGCCAACTTCCCGGGGCGGGAGCTGAAGCTTTCTTT. Its protein product is CASSQLPGAGAEAFF.

This clone turned up a few times. This sequence joins TRBV4-1 and TRBJ1-1, with unresolved D. Germline loops: CDR1 MGHRA, CDR2 YSYEKL. The V end lost 5 bases, the J end lost 1 base, and 5 bases lay between the germline ends. The CDR3 extends over 12 amino acids. In nucleotides, the CDR3 is TGCGCCAGCAGCTTCGGGAACACTGAAGCTTTCTTT. Residues: CASSFGNTEAFF.

The V and J genes are TRBV4-3 and TRBJ2-7, with 12 bases fitting TRBD2. The CDR3 has 18 residues. After removal of 0 bases from V and 5 bases from J, the junction contained 11 bases not matched to a gene. CDR1 and CDR2 (germline): LGHNA, YSLEER. CDR3 bases: TGCGCCAGCAGCCAAGATCTAGCGGGAGGGCCTATTGTCGACGAGCAGTACTTC. Its protein is CASSQDLAGGPIVDEQYF.

The chain is built from TRBV30 and TRBJ1-4; no clear D gene. V dropped 4 bases and J dropped 0 bases, with 12 bases sitting between them. CDR1 and CDR2 from the germline V gene are GTSNPN and SVGIG (reference sequence). This CDR3 is built from 15 residues. CDR3 protein: CAWNKGATTNEKLFF. The CDR3 DNA is TGTGCCTGGAATAAAGGTGCCACAACTAATGAAAAACTGTTTTTT. Filled out from reference TRBV30 and TRBJ1-4, the complete variable domain reads SQTIHQWPATLVQPVGSPLSLECTVEGTSNPNLYWYRQAAGRGLQLLFYSVGIGQISSEVPQNLSASRPQDRQFILSSKKLLLSDSGFYLCAWNKGATTNEKLFFGSGTQLSVL.

The chain joins TRBV6-5 to TRBJ2-2, with TRBD2 matching 8 bases. V lost 3 bases, J lost 6 bases, and 9 bases stayed unmatched. The CDR3 loop spans 16 amino acids. The germline V gene encodes CDR1 MNHEY and CDR2 SVGAGI. As DNA, the CDR3 is TGTGCCAGCAGTTATTCTTCCGGGAGGGCCGCCGGGGAGCTGTTTTTT. It translates to CASSYSSGRAAGELFF.

The chain links TRBV6-6 to TRBJ2-5; D may match TRBD1 or TRBD2 (5 bases each). The CDR3 covers 13 residues. V lost 4 bases, J lost 4 bases, and 10 bases lay in between. Germline V gene sequence: CDR1 MNHNY, CDR2 SVGAGI (reference sequence). This CDR3 is CASSSDSGETQYF. CDR3 bases: TGTGCCAGCAGTTCCGACAGCGGAGAGACCCAGTACTTC.

This clone was seen a single time. The gene calls are TRBV7-9 and TRBJ2-1; a possible D gene is TRBD1 (5 bases). The CDR3 consists of 19 residues. Germline V CDR1 and CDR2: SEHNR, FQNEAQ (reference sequence). The V end was cut by 5 bases, the J end by 0 bases, with 23 bases between. The CDR3 DNA is TGTGCCAGCAGCGGGCGAAGGGAAGAGGACACAAGCTCCTACAATGAGCAGTTCTTC. It specifies CASSGRREEDTSSYNEQFF.

This clone showed up just a few times. Other nucleotide sequences from this sample produce the same CDR3. The chain carries TRBV30 and TRBJ1-1; D unresolved. Germline V gene data show CDR1 as GTSNPN and CDR2 as SVGIG (reference sequence). The CDR3 spans 12 residues. V was trimmed by 2 bases and J by 1 base, leaving 5 bases between them. CDR3: CAWSYGNTEAFF. The CDR3 bases are TGTGCCTGGAGTTACGGGAACACTGAAGCTTTCTTT.

Remarks on this clone: The germline gene is not matched at one end of the junction; a read error may be the cause. V is TRBV6-5 and J is TRBJ2-7; 7 nucleotides match TRBD1. CDR1 MNHEY and CDR2 SVGAGI come from the germline V gene. CDR3 length: 13 residues. The CDR3 region is CASSSSRQGRWNF. The CDR3 DNA is TGTGCCAGCAGTTCGTCCCGACAGGGAAGATGGAACTTC.

V usage is TRBV27 and J usage is TRBJ1-2; unclear D gene. The V end was cut by 0 bases, the J end by 3 bases, with 11 bases between. CDR1 is MNHEY, CDR2 SMNVEV, per germline (reference sequence). CDR3 length: 15 residues. CDR3 region: CASSLSGPGYYGYTF. The CDR3 region has the DNA TGTGCCAGCAGTTTATCCGGGCCAGGATACTATGGCTACACCTTC.

The chain is built from TRBV4-1 and TRBJ1-5; D possibly corresponds to TRBD1 (6 bases). Germline V CDR1 and CDR2: MGHRA, YSYEKL. Trimming pared 3 bases from V and 3 bases from J, leaving 12 bases between. This CDR3 has 15 amino acids. The CDR3 region has the DNA TGCGCCAGCAGCCACGCTACAGGGACCAATCAGCCCCAGCATTTT. This codes for CASSHATGTNQPQHF.